Below, one TCR beta chain is given with its context. The antigen is not known. This specimen comes from a study of response to subunit inactivated influenza vaccine. Study-level findings and limits: Each seasonal influenza vaccination, the authors suggested, recruits few new T cells.

TCRdb re-called the RT-PCR reads through MiXCR, storing one row per CDR3 protein. The data contain 590,000 or so distinct CDR3 sequences, 12% to 15% of them seen just once; the ten biggest clones take up around 7.6%. The CDR3 sequence is 16 residues long. Germline V gives CDR1 SGDLS, CDR2 YYNGEE. V shed 1 base and J shed 2 bases, with 13 bases lying between them. This sequence originates from a man aged 45-60 years who received an inactivated influenza vaccine. The genes are TRBV9 and TRBJ2-1, with D possibly being TRBD2 (6 bases). Sequenced material: PBMCs from blood, taken 14 days before vaccination. CDR3 residues: CASSVTIAAPYNEQFF. Written as DNA, the CDR3 is TGTGCCAGCAGCGTAACTATAGCGGCCCCCTACAATGAGCAGTTCTTC. Looking up the rest from reference TRBV9 and TRBJ2-1 gives the full variable domain: DSGVTQTPKHLITATGQRVTLRCSPRSGDLSVYWYQQSLDQGLQFLIQYYNGEERAKGNILERFSAQQFPDLHSELNLSSLELGDSALYFCASSVTIAAPYNEQFFGPGTRLTVL.